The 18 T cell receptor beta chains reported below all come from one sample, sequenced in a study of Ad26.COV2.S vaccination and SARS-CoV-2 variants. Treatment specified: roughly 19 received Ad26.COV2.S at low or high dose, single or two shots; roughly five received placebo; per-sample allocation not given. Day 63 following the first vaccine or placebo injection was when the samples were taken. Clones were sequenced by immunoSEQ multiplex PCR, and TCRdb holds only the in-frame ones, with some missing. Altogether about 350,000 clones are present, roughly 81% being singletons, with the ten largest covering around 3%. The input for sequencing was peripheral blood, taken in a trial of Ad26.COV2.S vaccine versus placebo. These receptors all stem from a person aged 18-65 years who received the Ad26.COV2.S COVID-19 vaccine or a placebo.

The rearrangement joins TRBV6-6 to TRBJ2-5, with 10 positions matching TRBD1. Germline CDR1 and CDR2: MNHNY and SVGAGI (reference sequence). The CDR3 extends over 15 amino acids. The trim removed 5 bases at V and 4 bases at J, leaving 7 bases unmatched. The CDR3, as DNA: TGTGCCAGCAGTCCCCCGGGACAGGGGAGAGAGACCCAGTACTTC. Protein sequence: CASSPPGQGRETQYF.

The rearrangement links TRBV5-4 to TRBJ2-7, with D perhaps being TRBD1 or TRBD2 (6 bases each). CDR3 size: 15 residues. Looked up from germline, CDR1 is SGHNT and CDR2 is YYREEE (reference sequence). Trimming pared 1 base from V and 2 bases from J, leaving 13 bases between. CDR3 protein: CASSLSGGDPYEQYF. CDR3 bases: TGTGCCAGCAGCTTGTCCGGGGGCGACCCCTACGAGCAGTACTTC.

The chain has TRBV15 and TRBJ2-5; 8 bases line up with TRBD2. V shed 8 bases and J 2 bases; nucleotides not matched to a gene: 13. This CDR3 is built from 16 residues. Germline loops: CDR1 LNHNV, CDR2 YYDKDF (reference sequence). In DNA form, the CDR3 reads TGTGCCACCGCCAGGGGCACTAGCGGAGGGCAAGAGACCCAGTACTTC. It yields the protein CATARGTSGGQETQYF.

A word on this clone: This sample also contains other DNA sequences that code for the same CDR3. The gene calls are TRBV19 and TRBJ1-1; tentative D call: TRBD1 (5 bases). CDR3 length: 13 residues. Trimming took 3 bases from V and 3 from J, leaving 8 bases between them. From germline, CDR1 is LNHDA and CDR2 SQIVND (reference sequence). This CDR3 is CASSIGGDTEAFF. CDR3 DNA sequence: TGTGCCAGTAGTATTGGGGGGGACACTGAAGCTTTCTTT.

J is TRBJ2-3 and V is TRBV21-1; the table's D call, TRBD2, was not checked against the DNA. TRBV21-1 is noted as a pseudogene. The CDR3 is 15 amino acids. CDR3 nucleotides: TGTGCCAGCAAAGTACGGGTTCCGGGCACAGATACGCAGTATTTT. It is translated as CASKVRVPGTDTQYF.

The CDR3 reads CASAPTNTGELFF. CDR3 nucleotide sequence: TGCGCCAGCGCTCCAACGAACACCGGGGAGCTGTTTTTT. The gene calls are TRBV5-1 and TRBJ2-2; D is unclear. Germline-derived CDR1 and CDR2 are SGHRS and YFSETQ. V was pared by 7 bases and J by 0 bases, with 7 bases between. The CDR3 extends over 13 amino acids.

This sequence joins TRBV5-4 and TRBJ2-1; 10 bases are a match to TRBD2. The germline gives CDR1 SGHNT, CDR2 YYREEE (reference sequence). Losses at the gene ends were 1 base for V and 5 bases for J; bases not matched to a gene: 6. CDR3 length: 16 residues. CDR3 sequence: CASSLKSSGRHNEQFF. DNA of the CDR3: TGTGCCAGCAGCTTGAAGTCTAGCGGGAGACACAATGAGCAGTTCTTC.

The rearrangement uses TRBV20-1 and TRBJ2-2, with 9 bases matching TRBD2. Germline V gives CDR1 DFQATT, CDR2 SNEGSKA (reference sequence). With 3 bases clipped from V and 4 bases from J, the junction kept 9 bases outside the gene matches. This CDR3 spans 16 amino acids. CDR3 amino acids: CSASGAGGKGTGELFF. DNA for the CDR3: TGCAGTGCTAGTGGTGCGGGGGGGAAGGGCACCGGGGAGCTGTTTTTT.

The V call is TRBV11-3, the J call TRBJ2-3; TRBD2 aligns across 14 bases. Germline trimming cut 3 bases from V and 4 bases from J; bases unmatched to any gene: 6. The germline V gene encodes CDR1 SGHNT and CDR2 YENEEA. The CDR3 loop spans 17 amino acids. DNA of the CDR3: TGTGCCAGCAGCTTTTCCGGGACTAGCGGGAGCCCAGATACGCAGTATTTT. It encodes CASSFSGTSGSPDTQYF.

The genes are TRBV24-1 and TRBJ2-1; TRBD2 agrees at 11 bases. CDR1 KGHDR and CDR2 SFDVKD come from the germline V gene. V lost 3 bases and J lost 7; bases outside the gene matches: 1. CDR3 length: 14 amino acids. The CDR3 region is CATSDTSGRNEQFF. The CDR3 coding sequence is TGTGCCACCAGTGATACTAGCGGGAGAAATGAGCAGTTCTTC.

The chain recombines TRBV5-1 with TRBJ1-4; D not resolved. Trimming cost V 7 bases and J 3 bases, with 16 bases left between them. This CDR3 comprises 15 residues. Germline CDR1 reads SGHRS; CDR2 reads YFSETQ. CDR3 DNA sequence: TGCGCCAGCGCCGAAATCTCGGCGTCTAATGAAAAACTGTTTTTT. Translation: CASAEISASNEKLFF.

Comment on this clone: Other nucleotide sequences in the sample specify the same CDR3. The CDR3: CASSVSGGPETQYF. Here the CDR3 DNA reads TGTGCCAGCAGTGTGAGCGGGGGGCCTGAGACCCAGTACTTC. The chain combines TRBV9 with TRBJ2-5, with 9 bases identical to TRBD2. The CDR3 has 14 residues. J gave up 5 bases and V 5 bases, and 7 bases lay outside the gene matches. CDR1 and CDR2 from the germline V gene are SGDLS and YYNGEE.

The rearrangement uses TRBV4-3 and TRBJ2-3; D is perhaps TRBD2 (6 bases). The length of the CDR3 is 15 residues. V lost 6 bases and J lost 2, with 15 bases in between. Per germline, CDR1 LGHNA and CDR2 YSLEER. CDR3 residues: CASSRRDQNTDTQYF. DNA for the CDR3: TGCGCCAGCAGTCGGCGGGATCAAAACACAGATACGCAGTATTTT.

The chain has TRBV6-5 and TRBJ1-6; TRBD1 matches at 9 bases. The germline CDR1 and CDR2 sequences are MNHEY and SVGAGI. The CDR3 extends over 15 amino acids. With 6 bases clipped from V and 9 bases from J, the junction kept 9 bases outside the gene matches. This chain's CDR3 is CASRKQGAEGSPLHF. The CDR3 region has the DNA TGTGCCAGCAGGAAACAGGGGGCGGAAGGTTCACCCCTCCACTTT.

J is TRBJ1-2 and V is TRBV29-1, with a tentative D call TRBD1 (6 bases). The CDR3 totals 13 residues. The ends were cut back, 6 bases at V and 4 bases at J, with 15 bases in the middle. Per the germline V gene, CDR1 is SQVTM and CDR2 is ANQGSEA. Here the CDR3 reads CSVASQGIYGYTF. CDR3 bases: TGCAGCGTCGCTTCTCAGGGGATCTATGGCTACACCTTC. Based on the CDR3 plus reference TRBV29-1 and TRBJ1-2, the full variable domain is SAVISQKPSRDICQRGTSLTIQCQVDSQVTMMFWYRQQPGQSLTLIATANQGSEATYESGFVIDKFPISRPNLTFSTLTVSNMSPEDSSIYLCSVASQGIYGYTFGSGTRLTVV.

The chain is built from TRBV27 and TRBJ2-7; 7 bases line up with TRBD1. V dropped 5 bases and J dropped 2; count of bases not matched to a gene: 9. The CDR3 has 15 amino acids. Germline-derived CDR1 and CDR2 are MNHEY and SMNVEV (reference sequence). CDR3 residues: CASSKVGTETYEQYF. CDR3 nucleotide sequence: TGTGCCAGCAGTAAGGTTGGGACAGAAACCTACGAGCAGTACTTC.

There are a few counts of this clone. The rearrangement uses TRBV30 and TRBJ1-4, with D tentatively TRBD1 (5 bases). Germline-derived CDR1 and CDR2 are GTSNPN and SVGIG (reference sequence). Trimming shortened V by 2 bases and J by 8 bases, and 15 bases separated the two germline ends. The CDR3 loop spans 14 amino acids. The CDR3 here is CAWSNTGRGEKLFF. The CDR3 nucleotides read TGTGCCTGGAGTAATACAGGTCGGGGGGAAAAACTGTTTTTT. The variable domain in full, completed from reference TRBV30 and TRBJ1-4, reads SQTIHQWPATLVQPVGSPLSLECTVEGTSNPNLYWYRQAAGRGLQLLFYSVGIGQISSEVPQNLSASRPQDRQFILSSKKLLLSDSGFYLCAWSNTGRGEKLFFGSGTQLSVL.

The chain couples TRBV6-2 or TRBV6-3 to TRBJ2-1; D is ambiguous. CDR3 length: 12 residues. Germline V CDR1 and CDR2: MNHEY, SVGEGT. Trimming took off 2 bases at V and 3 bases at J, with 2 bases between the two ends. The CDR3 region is CASSYNYNEQFF. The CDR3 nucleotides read TGTGCCAGCAGTTACAACTACAATGAGCAGTTCTTC.